This record looks at one T cell receptor beta chain sequence and its context. Per the original methods: Amplifying reference gene primers gave estimates of nucleated cell counts. Clones were sequenced by immunoSEQ multiplex PCR, and TCRdb holds only the in-frame ones, with some missing. That table supplies the V and J calls and clone size; D and trimming were determined from the DNA. The sample has about 480,000 clones, 88% seen once; the top ten hold just over 8%. The source of the sample is a study of blood T cell repertoires in COVID-19. Everyone who took part was about 18 to 90 years old, and they came from about two dozen US areas. The trim removed 6 bases at V and 4 bases at J, leaving 12 bases unmatched. From germline, CDR1 is MNHEY and CDR2 SVGAGI. The CDR3 is made up of 15 amino acids.

This TCR was recovered from a woman aged 55-75 years who had recovered from COVID-19. This chain connects TRBV6-5 to TRBJ2-7, with TRBD2 matching over 7 bases. The sample was PBMCs or T cells enriched from blood (not recorded which). CDR3: CASRNVFAGVYEQYF. CDR3 in DNA: TGTGCCAGCAGGAATGTCTTCGCGGGGGTGTACGAGCAGTACTTC.